The clone carrying this TCR beta chain came up a few times. Its antigen is unknown. This sample's time point: patch test 1, 2 weeks after DPC sensitization. Indicated treatment: therapeutic diphenylcyclopropenone sensitization with weekly scalp DPC. Germline CDR1 SNHLY, CDR2 FYNNEI. V lost 8 bases, J lost 4 bases, and 9 bases stayed unmatched. This CDR3 is built from 14 residues. This entry is derived from a study of human T cells and chemical hapten exposure. Study results and limitations: Once DPC sensitization occurred, TCRs above 1 in 1000 frequency showed no change.

TCRdb ran MiXCR on the RACE reads and lists one entry per CDR3 protein. The table lists around 160,000 distinct CDR3 sequences, about 14% of them singletons. The source of this sequence is a woman in her 30s with alopecia areata. Some clones in this sample may be carry-over from other donors' samples. The specimen comprised whole blood, sampled in connection with sensitization to the hapten diphenylcyclopropenone (DPC). The V and J genes are TRBV2 and TRBJ1-2; 8 nucleotides line up with TRBD1. The CDR3 DNA reads TGTGCCAGCCTCTCCTCAGGGGGCGGCTATGGCTACACCTTC. Residues: CASLSSGGGYGYTF.